The sequence of this T cell receptor beta chain was determined in a study of T cell responses to AZD1222 COVID-19 vaccine. Study-wide results and caveats: A rise in Spike-specific TCR breadth and depth followed two AZD1222 doses. Baseline serology detected seropositivity in only six AZD1222 recipients. Samples come after the peak T cell response, not at day 14. Vaccine-associated CD4 TCRs spanned spike, dominant at 160-218 and 743-854.

CDR1 and CDR2 (germline): MGHRA, YSYEKL. V trimming: 4 bases; J trimming: 0 bases; junction bases outside the gene matches: 8. This CDR3 is built from 17 residues. Note on this clone: Its antigen is not identified.

Profiled with immunoSEQ multiplex PCR; TCRdb holds only in-frame clones, not every one. Of over 55,000 clones listed, about 83% are singletons. This TCR was recovered from an adult who received the AZD1222 COVID-19 vaccine. The chain uses TRBV4-1 and TRBJ1-4, with TRBD1 identical over 7 bases. The starting material was peripheral blood, obtained 28 days after the second AZD1222 dose. The CDR3, as DNA: TGCGCCAGCAGCCGCAAGGGACAGCTTGCAACTAATGAAAAACTGTTTTTT. Its protein is CASSRKGQLATNEKLFF.